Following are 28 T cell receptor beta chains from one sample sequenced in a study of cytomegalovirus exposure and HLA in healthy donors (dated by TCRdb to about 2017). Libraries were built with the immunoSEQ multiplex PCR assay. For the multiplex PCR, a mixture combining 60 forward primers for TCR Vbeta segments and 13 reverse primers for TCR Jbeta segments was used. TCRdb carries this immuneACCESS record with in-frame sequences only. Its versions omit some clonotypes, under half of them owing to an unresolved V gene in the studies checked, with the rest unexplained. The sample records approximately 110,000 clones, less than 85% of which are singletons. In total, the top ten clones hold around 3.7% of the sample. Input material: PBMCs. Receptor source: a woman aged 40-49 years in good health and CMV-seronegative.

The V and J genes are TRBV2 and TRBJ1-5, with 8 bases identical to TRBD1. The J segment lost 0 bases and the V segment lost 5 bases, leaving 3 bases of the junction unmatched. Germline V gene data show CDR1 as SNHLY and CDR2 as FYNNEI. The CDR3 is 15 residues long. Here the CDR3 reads CASSLQGDSNQPQHF. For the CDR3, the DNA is TGTGCCAGCAGTCTACAGGGGGATAGCAATCAGCCCCAGCATTTT.

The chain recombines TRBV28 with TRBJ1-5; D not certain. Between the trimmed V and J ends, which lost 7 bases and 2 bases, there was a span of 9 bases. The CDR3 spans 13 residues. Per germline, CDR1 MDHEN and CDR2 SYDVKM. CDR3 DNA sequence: TGTGCCAGCAAGGAGGTGGGCAATCAGCCCCAGCATTTT. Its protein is CASKEVGNQPQHF.

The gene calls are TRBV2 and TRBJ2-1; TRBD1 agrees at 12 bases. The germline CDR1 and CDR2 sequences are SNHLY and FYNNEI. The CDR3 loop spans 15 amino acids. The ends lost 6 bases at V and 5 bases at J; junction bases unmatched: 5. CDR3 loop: CASRAGTGGHNEQFF. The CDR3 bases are TGTGCCAGCAGGGCCGGGACAGGGGGCCACAATGAGCAGTTCTTC.

The CDR3 bases are TGTGCCATCAGAACAGGGGGCAATGGCTACACCTTC. Amino acid sequence: CAIRTGGNGYTF. The V gene is TRBV10-3, the J gene TRBJ1-2, with 9 bases lining up with TRBD1. V lost 6 bases, J lost 6 bases, and 2 bases stayed unmatched. The CDR3 runs to 12 residues. CDR1 ENHRY and CDR2 SYGVKD come from the germline V gene.

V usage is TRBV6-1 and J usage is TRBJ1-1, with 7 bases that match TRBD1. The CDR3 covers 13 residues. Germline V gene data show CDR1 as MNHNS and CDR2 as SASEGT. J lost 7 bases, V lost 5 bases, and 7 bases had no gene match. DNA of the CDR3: TGTGCCAGCAGTAGGGACAGAGAAAATGAAGCTTTCTTT. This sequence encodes CASSRDRENEAFF.

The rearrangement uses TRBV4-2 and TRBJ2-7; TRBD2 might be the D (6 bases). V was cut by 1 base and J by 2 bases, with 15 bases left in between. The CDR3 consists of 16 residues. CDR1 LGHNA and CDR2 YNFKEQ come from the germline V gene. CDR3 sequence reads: CASSQVFRGSPYEQYF. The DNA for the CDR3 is TGTGCCAGCAGCCAAGTTTTCCGGGGGTCCCCCTACGAGCAGTACTTC.

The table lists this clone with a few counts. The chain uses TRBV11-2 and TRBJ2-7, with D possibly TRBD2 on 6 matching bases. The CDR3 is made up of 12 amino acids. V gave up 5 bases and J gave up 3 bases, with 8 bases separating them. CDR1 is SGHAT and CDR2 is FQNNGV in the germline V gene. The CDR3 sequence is CASSRDFYEQYF. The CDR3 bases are TGTGCCAGCAGCCGGGACTTCTACGAGCAGTACTTC.

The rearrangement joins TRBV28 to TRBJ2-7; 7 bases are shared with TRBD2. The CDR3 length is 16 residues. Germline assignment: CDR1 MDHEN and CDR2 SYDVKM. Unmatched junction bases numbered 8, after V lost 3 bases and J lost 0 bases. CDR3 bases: TGTGCCAGCAGTTTTAACTGGCGGGAGCGCTCCTACGAGCAGTACTTC. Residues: CASSFNWRERSYEQYF.

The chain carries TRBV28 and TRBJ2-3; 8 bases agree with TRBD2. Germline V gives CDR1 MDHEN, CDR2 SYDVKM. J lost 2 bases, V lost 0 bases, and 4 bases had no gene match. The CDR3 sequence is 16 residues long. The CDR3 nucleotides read TGTGCCAGCAGTTTATGGACTAGCGACACCACAGATACGCAGTATTTT. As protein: CASSLWTSDTTDTQYF.

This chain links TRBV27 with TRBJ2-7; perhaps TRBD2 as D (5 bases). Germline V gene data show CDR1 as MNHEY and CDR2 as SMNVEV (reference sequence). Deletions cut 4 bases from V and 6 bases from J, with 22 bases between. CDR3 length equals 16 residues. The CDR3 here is CASSWTRTGMAGEQYF. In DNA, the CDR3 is TGTGCCAGCAGTTGGACCCGGACGGGGATGGCGGGCGAGCAGTACTTC.

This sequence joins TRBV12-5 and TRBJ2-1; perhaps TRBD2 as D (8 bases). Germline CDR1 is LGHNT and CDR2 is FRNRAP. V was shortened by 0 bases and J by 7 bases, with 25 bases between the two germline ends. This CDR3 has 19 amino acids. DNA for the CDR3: TGTGCTAGTGGTTTGGTACAAGGGACAGCGGGAGCCCCCTTTAATGAGCAGTTCTTC. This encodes CASGLVQGTAGAPFNEQFF. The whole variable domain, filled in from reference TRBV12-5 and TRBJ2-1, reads DARVTQTPRHKVTEMGQEVTMRCQPILGHNTVFWYRQTMMQGLELLAYFRNRAPLDDSGMPKDRFSAEMPDATLATLKIQPSEPRDSAVYFCASGLVQGTAGAPFNEQFFGPGTRLTVL.

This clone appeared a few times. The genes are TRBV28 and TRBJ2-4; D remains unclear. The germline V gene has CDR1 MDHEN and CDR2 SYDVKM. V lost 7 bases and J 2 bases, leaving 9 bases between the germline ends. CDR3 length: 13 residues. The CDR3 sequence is CASTTLPKNIQYF. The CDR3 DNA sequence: TGTGCCAGCACCACATTACCCAAAAACATTCAGTACTTC.

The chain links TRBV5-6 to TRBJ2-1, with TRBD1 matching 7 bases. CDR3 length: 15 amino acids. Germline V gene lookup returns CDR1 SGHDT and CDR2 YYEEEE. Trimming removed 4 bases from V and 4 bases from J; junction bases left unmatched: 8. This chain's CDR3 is CASSIDRAEYNEQFF. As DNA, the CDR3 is TGTGCCAGCAGCATAGACAGGGCAGAATACAATGAGCAGTTCTTC. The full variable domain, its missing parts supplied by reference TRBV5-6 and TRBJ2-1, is DAGVTQSPTHLIKTRGQQVTLRCSPKSGHDTVSWYQQALGQGPQFIFQYYEEEERQRGNFPDRFSGHQFPNYSSELNVNALLLGDSALYLCASSIDRAEYNEQFFGPGTRLTVL.

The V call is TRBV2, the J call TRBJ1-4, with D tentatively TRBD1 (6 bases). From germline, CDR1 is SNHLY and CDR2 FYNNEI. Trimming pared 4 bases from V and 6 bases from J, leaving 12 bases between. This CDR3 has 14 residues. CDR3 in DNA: TGTGCCAGCAGTGTACAAGGGGGGGATGAAAAACTGTTTTTT. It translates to CASSVQGGDEKLFF.

In DNA form, the CDR3 reads TGCGCCAGCAGCCAAGTGGGCCACCAAGAGACCCAGTACTTC. Translating gives CASSQVGHQETQYF. The chain joins TRBV4-1 to TRBJ2-5, with no clear D. This CDR3 is built from 14 residues. V was trimmed by 1 base and J by 0 bases, leaving 6 bases between them. Germline assignment: CDR1 MGHRA and CDR2 YSYEKL.

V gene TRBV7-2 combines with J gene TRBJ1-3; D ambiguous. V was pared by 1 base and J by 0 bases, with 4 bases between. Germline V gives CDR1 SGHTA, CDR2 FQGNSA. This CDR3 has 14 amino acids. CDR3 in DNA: TGTGCCAGCAGCTTAGACGGCTCTGGAAACACCATATATTTT. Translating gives CASSLDGSGNTIYF.

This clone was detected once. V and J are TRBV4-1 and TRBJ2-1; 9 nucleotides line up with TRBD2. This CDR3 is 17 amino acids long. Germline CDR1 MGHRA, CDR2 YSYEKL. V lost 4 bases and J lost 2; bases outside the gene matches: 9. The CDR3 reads CASSPYWTSEPYNEQFF. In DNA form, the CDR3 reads TGCGCCAGCAGCCCTTACTGGACTAGCGAGCCCTACAATGAGCAGTTCTTC.

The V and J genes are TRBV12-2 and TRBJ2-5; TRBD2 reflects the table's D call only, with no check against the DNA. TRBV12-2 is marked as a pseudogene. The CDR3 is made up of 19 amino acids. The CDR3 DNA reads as TGTGCAAGTCGCTTAAGGGACGGAGCTAGCGGGGGGTACCAAGAGACCCAGTACTTC. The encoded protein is CASRLRDGASGGYQETQYF.

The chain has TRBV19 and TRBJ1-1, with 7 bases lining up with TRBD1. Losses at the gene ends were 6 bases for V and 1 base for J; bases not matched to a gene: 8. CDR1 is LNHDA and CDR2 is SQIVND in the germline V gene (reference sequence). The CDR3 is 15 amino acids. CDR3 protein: CASRRTGQSNTEAFF. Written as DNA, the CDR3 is TGTGCCAGTAGGCGAACGGGACAGTCGAACACTGAAGCTTTCTTT.

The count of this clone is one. CDR3 protein: CASRLAGLFTDTQYF. CDR3 coding DNA: TGTGCCAGCAGACTAGCGGGACTATTCACAGATACGCAGTATTTT. The chain is built from TRBV2 and TRBJ2-3; TRBD2 agrees at 10 bases. Germline assignment: CDR1 SNHLY and CDR2 FYNNEI. Trimming removed 6 bases from V and 2 bases from J; junction bases left unmatched: 5. CDR3 size: 15 residues.

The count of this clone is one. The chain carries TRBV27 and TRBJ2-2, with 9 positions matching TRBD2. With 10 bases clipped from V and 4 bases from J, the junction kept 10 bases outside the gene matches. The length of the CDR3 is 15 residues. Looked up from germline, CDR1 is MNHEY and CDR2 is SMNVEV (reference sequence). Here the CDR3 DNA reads TGTGCCACCCAACCGGGACTAGCTGGCACCGGGGAGCTGTTTTTT. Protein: CATQPGLAGTGELFF.

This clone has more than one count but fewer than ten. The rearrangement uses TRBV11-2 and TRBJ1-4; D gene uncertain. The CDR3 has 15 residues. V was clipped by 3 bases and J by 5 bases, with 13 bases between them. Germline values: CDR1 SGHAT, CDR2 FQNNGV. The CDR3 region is CASSLLRPSNEKLFF. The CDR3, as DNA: TGTGCCAGCAGCTTGTTGAGGCCTTCAAATGAAAAACTGTTTTTT.

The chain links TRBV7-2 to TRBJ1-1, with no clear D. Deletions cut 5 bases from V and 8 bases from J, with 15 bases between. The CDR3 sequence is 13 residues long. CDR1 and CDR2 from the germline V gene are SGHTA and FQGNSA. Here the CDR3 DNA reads TGTGCCAGCAGCCCCGAGGGCCCCCCGGAAGCTTTCTTT. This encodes CASSPEGPPEAFF.

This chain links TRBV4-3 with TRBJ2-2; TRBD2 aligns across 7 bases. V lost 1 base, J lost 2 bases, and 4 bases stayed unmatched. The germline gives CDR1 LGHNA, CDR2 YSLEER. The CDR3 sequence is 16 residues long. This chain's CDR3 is CASSQGRLANTGELFF. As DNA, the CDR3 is TGCGCCAGCAGCCAAGGGCGACTAGCCAACACCGGGGAGCTGTTTTTT.

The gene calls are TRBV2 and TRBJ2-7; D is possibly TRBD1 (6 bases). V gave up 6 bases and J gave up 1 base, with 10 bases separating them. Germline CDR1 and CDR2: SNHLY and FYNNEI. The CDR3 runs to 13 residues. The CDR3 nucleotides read TGTGCCAGCAGCCGAAGGGGGTCCTACGAGCAGTACTTC. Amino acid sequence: CASSRRGSYEQYF.

The CDR3 nucleotides read TGCGCCAGCAGCCCCATCCCCGGGACTAGCGGGAGTAGTGATACGCAGTATTTT. It encodes CASSPIPGTSGSSDTQYF. The J gene is TRBJ2-3, the V gene TRBV5-1; 14 bases are a match to TRBD2. The CDR3 consists of 18 residues. J was trimmed by 6 bases and V by 4 bases; bases with no gene match: 13. The germline V gene has CDR1 SGHRS and CDR2 YFSETQ. The variable domain in full, with the rest retrieved from reference TRBV5-1 and TRBJ2-3, is KAGVTQTPRYLIKTRGQQVTLSCSPISGHRSVSWYQQTPGQGLQFLFEYFSETQRNKGNFPGRFSGRQFSNSRSEMNVSTLELGDSALYLCASSPIPGTSGSSDTQYFGPGTRLTVL.

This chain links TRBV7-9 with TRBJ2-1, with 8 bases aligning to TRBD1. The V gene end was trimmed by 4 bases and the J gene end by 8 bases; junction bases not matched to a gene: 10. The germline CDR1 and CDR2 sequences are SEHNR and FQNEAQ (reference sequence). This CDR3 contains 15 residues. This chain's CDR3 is CASSSGQGGGDEQFF. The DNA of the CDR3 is TGTGCCAGCAGCTCCGGACAGGGTGGGGGCGATGAGCAGTTCTTC.

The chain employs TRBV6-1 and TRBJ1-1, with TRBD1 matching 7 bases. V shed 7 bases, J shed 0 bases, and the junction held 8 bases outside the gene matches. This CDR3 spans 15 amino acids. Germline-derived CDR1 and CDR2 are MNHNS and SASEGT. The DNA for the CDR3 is TGTGCCAGCATCAAGGGGGCGGAGGTGAACACTGAAGCTTTCTTT. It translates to CASIKGAEVNTEAFF.